This TCR beta chain was identified during a study of cytomegalovirus exposure and HLA in healthy donors. The PCR had 60 Vbeta and 13 Jbeta primers. The repertoire was sequenced with immunoSEQ multiplex PCR; TCRdb's copy has only in-frame clones and lacks some. The repertoire holds just over 80,000 clones, with about four fifths as singletons. The study, taken as a whole, reports: Under in vitro conditions, three CMV-associated chains were confirmed as specific for CMV antigens. Investigators reported 150 to 200 TCR beta chains as tied to cytomegalovirus.

This clone was seen a few times. Its antigen is not identified. Germline V gives CDR1 MNHEY, CDR2 SMNVEV (reference sequence). CDR3 length: 14 residues. The ends lost 6 bases at V and 3 bases at J; junction bases unmatched: 6. Nominal health characterized the donors when sampled, though unrecorded immune exposures were likely. The rearrangement uses TRBV27 and TRBJ2-7, with 9 bases lining up with TRBD1. Sequencing was performed on PBMCs. This receptor was identified in a man aged 18 to 29 in good health and CMV-seropositive. CDR3 bases: TGTGCCAGCAGCTACCGGGACAGGGTCTACGAGCAGTACTTC. Amino acids: CASSYRDRVYEQYF.